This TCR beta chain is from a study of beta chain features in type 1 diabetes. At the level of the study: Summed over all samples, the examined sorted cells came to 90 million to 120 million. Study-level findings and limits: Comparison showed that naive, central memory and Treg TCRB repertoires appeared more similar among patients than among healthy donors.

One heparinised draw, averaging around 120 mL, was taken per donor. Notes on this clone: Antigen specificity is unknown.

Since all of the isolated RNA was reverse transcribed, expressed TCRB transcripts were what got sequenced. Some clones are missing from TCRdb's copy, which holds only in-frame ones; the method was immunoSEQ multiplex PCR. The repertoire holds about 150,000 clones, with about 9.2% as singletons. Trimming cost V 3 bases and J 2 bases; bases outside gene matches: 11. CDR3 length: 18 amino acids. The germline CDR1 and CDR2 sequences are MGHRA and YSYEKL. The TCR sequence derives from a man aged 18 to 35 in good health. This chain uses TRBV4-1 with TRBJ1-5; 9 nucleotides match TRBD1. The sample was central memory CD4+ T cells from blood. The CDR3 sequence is CASSQSPTGGDGNQPQHF. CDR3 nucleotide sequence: TGCGCCAGCAGCCAGTCCCCGACAGGGGGAGATGGCAATCAGCCCCAGCATTTT.